The clone carrying this TCR beta chain was seen a few times. Its target is unknown. This entry belongs to a study of T-cell memory formation after mild COVID-19. Overall study context: Largely donor-specific sequence clusters came from two donors.

Broader study findings: CD4+ bias marked clones expanding day 15 to 37, unlike balanced contracting clones.

Germline assignment: CDR1 SGHTA and CDR2 FQGTGA. This CDR3 comprises 14 residues. Trimming shortened V by 2 bases and J by 5 bases, and 12 bases separated the two germline ends. TCRdb processed the 5' RACE reads anew with MiXCR; each CDR3 protein has one entry. The sample has some 210,000 distinct CDR3 sequences, under 12% seen once. Sequenced material: PBMCs or a T cell subset sorted from them (not recorded which). The chain links TRBV7-3 to TRBJ1-1, with a tentative D call TRBD1 (5 bases). The source of this sequence is a man aged 18 to 30 who had mild COVID-19 (a few samples of this study predate the infection). Cell type and time point are not known. This CDR3 is CASSLLPGQTEAFF. CDR3 DNA sequence: TGTGCCAGCAGCTTACTACCAGGACAAACTGAAGCTTTCTTT.